This TCR beta chain was sequenced for a study of control samples from healthy donors and cancer patients. Using immunoSEQ multiplex PCR, the repertoire was profiled, and TCRdb retains in-frame clones only, with some absent. The top ten hold 2% to 2.5% of the sample, which has some 120,000 clones, around nine tenths seen once. Germline V gives CDR1 SGHTA, CDR2 FQGNSA. The CDR3 is 15 residues long. V was pared by 5 bases and J by 7 bases, with 20 bases between. The sample consisted of blood. This clonotype was sampled from a man younger than 35 in good health. The V call is TRBV7-2, the J call TRBJ2-5, with D perhaps TRBD2 (6 bases). CDR3 region: CASSPGGVGAWTQYF. CDR3 coding DNA: TGTGCCAGCAGCCCCGGCGGGGTCGGCGCCTGGACCCAGTACTTC.